This T cell receptor (beta chain) was sequenced during a study of Graves' ophthalmopathy and Graves' hyperthyroidism. Amplification targeted the TCR beta CDR3 regions, with RNA transcripts as the source material. Investigators did first-round RT-PCR with HTBI primers, then second-round multiplex PCR. In TCRdb, the multiplex PCR reads were re-called with MiXCR into one record per CDR3 protein. The table lists 200,000 to 300,000 distinct CDR3 sequences, approximately 42% of them singletons, with approximately 44% in the top ten. The germline V and J ends were trimmed by 4 bases and 0 bases, with 18 bases remaining between them. CDR1 is SEHNR and CDR2 is FQNEAQ in the germline V gene (reference sequence). The CDR3 loop spans 17 amino acids. A remark on this clonotype: Its antigen remains unidentified.

Whole-study results and caveats: In blood appeared most of the expanded thyroid clonotypes whose frequency exceeded 0.001.

None of the included patients had other autoimmune diseases, uncontrolled infections, pregnancy or lactation, as these led to exclusion. Orbital computed tomography and thyroid ultrasound, along with TRAb, serum thyroxine and clinical symptoms, underpinned diagnosis. The chain joins TRBV7-9 to TRBJ1-1; the D is unclear. The origin of this receptor is an adult man with Graves' ophthalmopathy. Sample: peripheral blood. Written as DNA, the CDR3 is TGTGCCAGCAGCTCGGGCCTTTTCGGGATCATGAACACTGAAGCTTTCTTT. Protein: CASSSGLFGIMNTEAFF.